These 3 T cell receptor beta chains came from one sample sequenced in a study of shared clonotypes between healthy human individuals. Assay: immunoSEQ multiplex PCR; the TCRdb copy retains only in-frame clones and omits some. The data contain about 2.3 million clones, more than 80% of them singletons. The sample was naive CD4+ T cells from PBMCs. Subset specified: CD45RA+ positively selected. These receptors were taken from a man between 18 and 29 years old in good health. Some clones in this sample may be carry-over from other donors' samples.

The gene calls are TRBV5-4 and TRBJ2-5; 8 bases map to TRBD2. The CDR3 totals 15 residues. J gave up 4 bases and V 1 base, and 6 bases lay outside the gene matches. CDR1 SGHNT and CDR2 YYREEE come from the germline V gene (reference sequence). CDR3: CASSLRTGRGETQYF. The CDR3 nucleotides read TGTGCCAGCAGCTTGAGGACCGGGAGGGGAGAGACCCAGTACTTC. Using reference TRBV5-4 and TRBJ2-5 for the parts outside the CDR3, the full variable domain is ETGVTQSPTHLIKTRGQQVTLRCSSQSGHNTVSWYQQALGQGPQFIFQYYREEENGRGNFPPRFSGLQFPNYSSELNVNALELDDSALYLCASSLRTGRGETQYFGPGTRLLVL.

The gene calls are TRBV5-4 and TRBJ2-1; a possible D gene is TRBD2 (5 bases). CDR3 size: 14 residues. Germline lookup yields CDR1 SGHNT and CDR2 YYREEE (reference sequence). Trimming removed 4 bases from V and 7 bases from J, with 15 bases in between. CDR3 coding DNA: TGTGCCAGCAGCGTCAGACTAAGAGAGAATGAGCAGTTCTTC. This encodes CASSVRLRENEQFF.

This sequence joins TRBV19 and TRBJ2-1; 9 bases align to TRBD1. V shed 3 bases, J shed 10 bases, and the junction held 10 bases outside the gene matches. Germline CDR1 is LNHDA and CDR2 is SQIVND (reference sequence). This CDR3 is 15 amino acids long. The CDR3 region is CASSIRVGQGGEQFF. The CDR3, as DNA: TGTGCCAGTAGTATTAGGGTGGGACAGGGCGGCGAGCAGTTCTTC.